Here is one T cell receptor beta chain with its context. These data belong to a study of T cell responses to AZD1222 COVID-19 vaccine. CDR3 length: 14 residues. Germline loops: CDR1 SGHTA, CDR2 FQGNSA. Trimming took off 1 base at V and 5 bases at J, with 11 bases between the two ends. Profiling relied on immunoSEQ multiplex PCR, and the TCRdb table lists in-frame clones only, not all of them. This table holds 130,000 or so clones, about nine tenths found once. This clonotype was obtained from an adult in good health. Sequenced material: peripheral blood, taken on day 0 of AZD1222 vaccination. This chain links TRBV7-2 with TRBJ1-1; the D is unclear. Here the CDR3 DNA reads TGTGCCAGCAGCTTAGGGGGTTTCAGGACTGAAGCTTTCTTT. Its protein product is CASSLGGFRTEAFF.